This is a list of T cell receptor beta chains from one sample in a study of blood T cell repertoires in COVID-19. TCRdb keeps only in-frame clones here, not all; method: immunoSEQ multiplex PCR. The sample includes 85,000 to 120,000 clones, 91% of them seen just once. Sequenced: peripheral blood. The receptors come from a man aged 18 to 30 with acute or convalescent COVID-19. Both conserved end residues are part of each CDR3. Each record gives: clone size, V gene, D gene, J gene, CDR3 protein, CDR3 DNA. A D gene is named only where the DNA matches it firmly. Rows may omit the clone size; those that give it use once, few, many or a size class.

size: NA; V: TRBV5-1; D: TRBD1; J: TRBJ2-7; CDR3: CASSTRTGCDEQYF; DNA: TGCGCCAGCAGCACCCGGACAGGGTGCGACGAGCAGTACTTC
size: NA; V: TRBV18; D: TRBD1; J: TRBJ1-2; CDR3: CASSPGWDRSSGGYTF; DNA: TGTGCCAGCTCACCTGGATGGGACAGGTCTAGTGGGGGCTACACCTTC
size: NA; V: TRBV18; D: TRBD1; J: TRBJ1-5; CDR3: CASSPPEQGIGNQPQHF; DNA: TGTGCCAGCTCGCCCCCCGAACAGGGGATTGGGAATCAGCCCCAGCATTTT
size: NA; V: TRBV19; D: TRBD2; J: TRBJ2-4; CDR3: CASSIDRSSGILKNIQYF; DNA: TGTGCCAGTAGTATAGATCGATCTAGCGGGATCCTTAAAAACATTCAGTACTTC
size: NA; V: TRBV5-6; D: NA; J: TRBJ2-3; CDR3: CASSLGSPTQYF; DNA: TGTGCCAGCAGCTTGGGTAGCCCTACGCAGTATTTT
size: few; V: TRBV4-1; D: TRBD2; J: TRBJ2-7; CDR3: CASSQGPGAPGLAYEQYF; DNA: TGCGCCAGCAGCCAAGGCCCCGGGGCTCCGGGACTAGCCTACGAGCAGTACTTC
size: NA; V: TRBV6-2/TRBV6-3; D: TRBD2; J: TRBJ2-2; CDR3: CASSWGGATYTGELFF; DNA: TGTGCCAGCAGTTGGGGAGGGGCTACGTACACCGGGGAGCTGTTTTTT
size: NA; V: TRBV10-2; D: TRBD1; J: TRBJ2-5; CDR3: CASRKGLLDRGGGQETQYF; DNA: TGCGCCAGCCGGAAGGGGCTCCTTGACAGGGGAGGCGGGCAAGAGACCCAGTACTTC
size: NA; V: TRBV2; D: TRBD2; J: TRBJ2-7; CDR3: CASSDLAGSSYEQYF; DNA: TGTGCCAGCAGTGATCTAGCGGGGAGCTCCTACGAGCAGTACTTC
size: NA; V: TRBV5-1; D: NA; J: TRBJ1-1; CDR3: CASSSIQAGRGMNTEAFF; DNA: TGCGCCAGCAGCTCCATTCAGGCTGGTAGGGGAATGAACACTGAAGCTTTCTTT
size: once; V: TRBV2; D: NA; J: TRBJ1-5; CDR3: CASSEARGASNQPQHF; DNA: TGTGCCAGCAGTGAAGCGCGGGGGGCGAGCAATCAGCCCCAGCATTTT
size: NA; V: TRBV27; D: TRBD1; J: TRBJ1-3; CDR3: CASSGQGSGNTIYF; DNA: TGTGCCAGCAGTGGACAGGGCTCTGGAAACACCATATATTTT
size: NA; V: TRBV5-6; D: NA; J: TRBJ1-2; CDR3: CASSLGTTNYGYTF; DNA: TGTGCCAGCAGCTTGGGCACTACTAACTATGGCTACACCTTC
size: NA; V: TRBV6-5; D: TRBD1; J: TRBJ1-2; CDR3: CASQGADRVHYGYTF; DNA: TGTGCCAGCCAGGGGGCGGACAGGGTGCACTATGGCTACACCTTC
size: NA; V: TRBV27; D: NA; J: TRBJ1-2; CDR3: CASSSLPGGGFREDGYTF; DNA: TGTGCCAGCAGTTCCCTTCCTGGGGGAGGGTTCCGTGAGGATGGCTACACCTTC
size: NA; V: TRBV6-1; D: TRBD2; J: TRBJ2-1; CDR3: CASSERTSGNEQFF; DNA: TGTGCCAGCAGTGAAAGGACTAGCGGCAATGAGCAGTTCTTC
size: NA; V: TRBV6-5; D: NA; J: TRBJ1-1; CDR3: CASSYYRFSNTEAFF; DNA: TGTGCCAGCAGTTACTACAGGTTCTCGAACACTGAAGCTTTCTTT
size: NA; V: TRBV9; D: TRBD1; J: TRBJ2-7; CDR3: CASSPYRGLNEQYF; DNA: TGTGCCAGCAGCCCATACAGGGGGCTGAACGAGCAGTACTTC
size: NA; V: TRBV11-3; D: NA; J: TRBJ1-1; CDR3: CASSGGANTEAFF; DNA: TGTGCCAGCAGCGGCGGGGCGAACACTGAAGCTTTCTTT
size: NA; V: TRBV2; D: NA; J: TRBJ1-6; CDR3: CASSEVRDSPLHF; DNA: TGTGCCAGCAGTGAAGTACGGGATTCACCCCTCCACTTT
size: NA; V: TRBV27; D: NA; J: TRBJ1-1; CDR3: CASRGHMNTEAFF; DNA: TGTGCCAGCAGGGGACATATGAACACTGAAGCTTTCTTT
size: NA; V: TRBV30; D: NA; J: TRBJ1-2; CDR3: CAWSVNGGGYTF; DNA: TGTGCCTGGAGTGTAAACGGGGGTGGCTACACCTTC
size: NA; V: TRBV9; D: NA; J: TRBJ1-2; CDR3: CASSVGGNYGYTF; DNA: TGTGCCAGCAGCGTAGGAGGTAACTATGGCTACACCTTC
size: NA; V: TRBV18; D: NA; J: TRBJ1-6; CDR3: CASSPGATQNSPLHF; DNA: TGTGCCAGCTCACCAGGCGCGACTCAGAATTCACCCCTCCACTTT
size: NA; V: TRBV24-1; D: TRBD1; J: TRBJ2-4; CDR3: CATSDARGTGVNIQYF; DNA: TGTGCCACCAGTGACGCTAGGGGGACAGGGGTTAACATTCAGTACTTC
size: NA; V: TRBV11-2; D: TRBD1; J: TRBJ1-1; CDR3: CASSWKTGGEVITEAFF; DNA: TGTGCCAGCAGTTGGAAGACAGGGGGCGAGGTTATAACTGAAGCTTTCTTT
size: NA; V: TRBV5-1; D: TRBD2; J: TRBJ2-1; CDR3: CASTREGPGNEQFF; DNA: TGCGCCAGCACCCGGGAGGGACCAGGGAATGAGCAGTTCTTC
size: NA; V: TRBV11-2; D: TRBD1; J: TRBJ1-2; CDR3: CASSLRDSTIYGYTF; DNA: TGTGCCAGCAGCTTACGGGACAGTACGATCTATGGCTACACCTTC
size: NA; V: TRBV14; D: TRBD1; J: TRBJ1-2; CDR3: CASSHQTGLTNYGYTF; DNA: TGTGCCAGCAGCCACCAGACAGGGCTAACTAACTATGGCTACACCTTC
size: NA; V: TRBV25-1; D: TRBD1; J: TRBJ2-7; CDR3: CASSGDRGRVAAPYEQYF; DNA: TGTGCCAGCAGTGGGGACAGGGGGCGAGTAGCGGCCCCCTACGAGCAGTACTTC
size: NA; V: TRBV6-5; D: NA; J: TRBJ2-7; CDR3: CASSYEGSSYYEQYF; DNA: TGTGCCAGCAGTTACGAGGGATCATCATACTACGAGCAGTACTTC
size: NA; V: TRBV3-1/TRBV3-2; D: TRBD1; J: TRBJ1-2; CDR3: CASSQYNPDRGFKNYGYTF; DNA: TGTGCCAGCAGCCAATACAATCCGGACAGGGGGTTTAAAAACTATGGCTACACCTTC
size: NA; V: TRBV18; D: NA; J: TRBJ1-5; CDR3: CASSPPGLTNQPQHF; DNA: TGTGCCAGCTCACCACCCGGACTCACTAATCAGCCCCAGCATTTT
size: NA; V: TRBV2; D: TRBD1; J: TRBJ2-5; CDR3: CASSTGTGVEETQYF; DNA: TGTGCCAGCAGTACCGGGACAGGGGTTGAAGAGACCCAGTACTTC
size: NA; V: TRBV30; D: NA; J: TRBJ1-5; CDR3: CAWSLQIGGGQPQHF; DNA: TGTGCCTGGAGTTTACAGATAGGGGGGGGACAGCCCCAGCATTTT
size: NA; V: TRBV5-1; D: NA; J: TRBJ2-7; CDR3: CASSLAGTASSVVGYEQYF; DNA: TGCGCCAGCAGCTTGGCCGGGACAGCCTCTAGCGTTGTCGGGTACGAGCAGTACTTC
size: NA; V: TRBV27; D: TRBD1; J: TRBJ1-4; CDR3: CASSLDREHEKLFF; DNA: TGTGCCAGCAGTTTGGACAGGGAGCATGAAAAACTGTTTTTT
size: once; V: TRBV2; D: TRBD1; J: TRBJ1-2; CDR3: CASRGEDRGHGGGYTF; DNA: TGTGCCAGCAGGGGGGAGGACAGGGGACATGGCGGTGGCTACACCTTC
size: NA; V: TRBV19; D: TRBD2; J: TRBJ2-1; CDR3: CASSIDAAGGGYNEQFF; DNA: TGTGCCAGTAGTATAGATGCAGCGGGAGGGGGCTACAATGAGCAGTTCTTC
size: NA; V: TRBV30; D: TRBD1; J: TRBJ1-6; CDR3: CAWATGVRNSPLHF; DNA: TGTGCCTGGGCGACAGGGGTTAGAAATTCACCCCTCCACTTT
size: NA; V: TRBV19; D: NA; J: TRBJ1-5; CDR3: CASSGGIGNQPQHF; DNA: TGTGCGAGTAGCGGGGGGATAGGCAATCAGCCCCAGCATTTT